The TCR beta chain described here comes from a study of T cell changes during pregnancy in multiple sclerosis (dated by TCRdb to the late 2010s). Notes on the research overall: In women with multiple sclerosis, the researchers looked at how the T cell repertoire shifted as pregnancy progressed.

Receptor libraries were prepared by the immunoSEQ multiplex PCR assay. TCRdb provides this immuneACCESS table in a form limited to in-frame rearrangements. Some clones are lacking; in checked studies, under half of them reflect an unresolved V gene, and why the rest are absent is not known. The sample table lists around 69,000 clones, over 75% of them with a count of one. Jointly, the top ten make up less than 6% of the sample. The CDR3 sequence holds 14 residues, the cysteine and phenylalanine included. Of the read, only the CDR3 DNA is kept; its 42 bases are in frame from base 1. From the germline V gene, CDR1 is MNHEY and CDR2 is SVGAGI. V is reduced by 5 bases and J by 6 bases, leaving a spacing of 13 bases between them. Concerning this clone itself: The antigen this receptor binds is unknown. No base-level quality is on record; no much larger clone is a single base apart.

The V and J segments used are TRBV6-5 and TRBJ2-2; a weak D assignment points to TRBD2 (6 bases agree). This TCR was sampled from a female donor with multiple sclerosis, enrolled in a pregnancy study. Sequenced material: CD8+ T cells from peripheral blood mononuclear cells, taken before pregnancy. The nucleotide sequence reads TGTGCCAGCAGTCCAAGTTGGGAGGCCGGGGAGCTGTTTTTT. This yields the protein CASSPSWEAGELFF.